The 27 T cell receptor beta chains presented below share a single source sample, sequenced in a study of prognosis after radiotherapy for stage I lung cancer. It was by two-round multiplex PCR that TCR beta CDR3 was amplified from genomic DNA. It was primers specific to each TRBV and TRBJ gene that first-round PCR used. TCRdb used MiXCR to reprocess the multiplex PCR reads, holding one entry per CDR3 protein. The sample contains around 19,000 distinct CDR3 sequences, roughly 53% of which appear only once. The specimen comprised PBMCs, sampled before or after stereotactic body radiation therapy (not recorded which). The receptors were gathered from a donor of 50 years or more with non-small cell lung cancer.

This clonotype has ten or more counts. V gene TRBV27 combines with J gene TRBJ2-7; 9 nucleotides match TRBD1. Trimming removed 2 bases from V and 7 bases from J; junction bases left unmatched: 9. There are 15 residues in the CDR3. Germline-derived CDR1 and CDR2 are MNHEY and SMNVEV (reference sequence). CDR3 sequence reads: CASSLEGTGLREQYF. The CDR3 coding sequence is TGTGCCAGCAGTTTAGAGGGGACAGGGCTGAGAGAGCAGTACTTC.

This clonotype was counted ten times or more. V and J are TRBV3-1 and TRBJ1-6; perhaps TRBD1 as D (5 bases). CDR3 length equals 16 residues. Trimming left V 1 base short and J 5 bases short, with 12 bases between. Germline CDR1 reads LGHDT; CDR2 reads YNNKEL (reference sequence). CDR3 coding DNA: TGTGCCAGCAGCCAAGGGGGGGGGAACCATAATTCACCCCTCCACTTT. Translating gives CASSQGGGNHNSPLHF. Combining the CDR3 with reference TRBV3-1 and TRBJ1-6 gives the whole variable domain DTAVSQTPKYLVTQMGNDKSIKCEQNLGHDTMYWYKQDSKKFLKIMFSYNNKELIINETVPNRFSPKSPDKAHLNLHINSLELGDSAVYFCASSQGGGNHNSPLHFGNGTRLTVT.

The table lists this clonotype with many counts. The CDR3 sequence: CSASLVGADTQYF. As DNA, the CDR3 is TGCAGTGCTAGCTTGGTTGGGGCAGATACGCAGTATTTT. The chain has TRBV20-1 and TRBJ2-3; D call uncertain. Trimming removed 3 bases from V and 4 bases from J, with 11 bases in between. In germline, CDR1 is DFQATT, CDR2 SNEGSKA (reference sequence). The CDR3 is 13 residues long.

The chain employs TRBV30 and TRBJ2-1, with 9 positions matching TRBD2. Germline V lookup: CDR1 GTSNPN, CDR2 SVGIG (reference sequence). The CDR3 runs to 16 residues. V was clipped by 2 bases and J by 3 bases; unmatched bases: 8. CDR3 in amino acids: CAWSSRTSAHYNEQFF. CDR3 DNA sequence: TGTGCCTGGAGTTCTCGGACTAGCGCCCACTACAATGAGCAGTTCTTC.

On this clonotype itself: It differs at one base from a far larger clone, so likely a read error. The CDR3 DNA reads TGTGCCAGCAAATTGGTGGGGGCTGGGGCCGACGTCCTGACTTTC. This gives the protein CASKLVGAGADVLTF. J is TRBJ2-6 and V is TRBV6-1; tentatively, D is TRBD1 (6 bases). The CDR3 totals 15 residues. Germline CDR1 and CDR2: MNHNS and SASEGT.

Worth noting for this clonotype: This sequence may be a read error, since a much larger clone differs from it by one base. The CDR3 DNA follows: TGTGCCACCAGTGACTGCGGGGCCGGGCATACGCAGTATTTT. This encodes CATSDCGAGHTQYF. The J gene is TRBJ2-3, the V gene TRBV24-1; a possible D gene is TRBD2 (6 bases). V was clipped by 4 bases and J by 7 bases, with 14 bases between them. The CDR3 covers 14 residues. Germline V gene data show CDR1 as KGHDR and CDR2 as SFDVKD.

This clonotype has a count of ten or more. The rearrangement links TRBV28 to TRBJ2-1, with a tentative D call TRBD2 (5 bases). V shed 6 bases and J shed 6 bases, with 12 bases lying between them. The CDR3 covers 13 residues. CDR1 MDHEN and CDR2 SYDVKM come from the germline V gene. Here the CDR3 DNA reads TGTGCCAGCAGGCTACCCGGGGTCAATGAGCAGTTCTTC. It encodes CASRLPGVNEQFF.

This clonotype was observed at least ten times. The V gene is TRBV12-3 or TRBV12-4, the J gene TRBJ2-1; no firm D call. V was shortened by 5 bases and J by 0 bases, with 11 bases between the two germline ends. CDR3 length equals 15 residues. The CDR3 DNA is TGTGCCAGCAGTAAGGAGTTCCGCTCCTACAATGAGCAGTTCTTC. This codes for CASSKEFRSYNEQFF.

This clonotype was recorded once. Germline is not matched at one junction end, which may reflect a read error. The chain has TRBV9 and TRBJ2-2, with no clear D. The V gene's germline CDR1 is SGDLS and CDR2 YYNGEE. This CDR3 is 13 amino acids long. CDR3 in DNA: TGCGCCAGCAGCGTAGTGATTCGGGGGGAGCTGTTTTTT. It codes for CASSVVIRGELFF. Full variable domain (outside the CDR3, taken from reference TRBV9 and TRBJ2-2): DSGVTQTPKHLITATGQRVTLRCSPRSGDLSVYWYQQSLDQGLQFLIQYYNGEERAKGNILERFSAQQFPDLHSELNLSSLELGDSALYFCASSVVIRGELFFGEGSRLTVL.

Worth noting for this clonotype: It is likely a read error: a sequence one base away is far more abundant. This chain uses TRBV5-1 with TRBJ2-2; D is ambiguous. CDR1 is SGHRS and CDR2 is YFSETQ in the germline V gene. There are 18 residues in the CDR3. CDR3 DNA: TGTGCCAGCAGCTTACGTCACTGGCGGCTGACGAACACCGGGGAGCTGTTTTTT. Translating it yields CASSLRHWRLTNTGELFF. Using reference TRBV5-1 and TRBJ2-2 for the parts outside the CDR3, the full variable domain is KAGVTQTPRYLIKTRGQQVTLSCSPISGHRSVSWYQQTPGQGLQFLFEYFSETQRNKGNFPGRFSGRQFSNSRSEMNVSTLELGDSALYLCASSLRHWRLTNTGELFFGEGSRLTVL.

By share, this clonotype ranks as medium-sized. This sequence joins TRBV30 and TRBJ2-7; the D is unclear. Germline values: CDR1 GTSNPN, CDR2 SVGIG (reference sequence). The CDR3 consists of 12 residues. The ends were cut back, 4 bases at V and 2 bases at J, with 9 bases in the middle. The CDR3 loop reads CAWKVGPYEQYF. The CDR3 DNA reads as TGTGCCTGGAAGGTGGGCCCCTACGAGCAGTACTTC. Full variable domain (remainder filled in from reference TRBV30 and TRBJ2-7): SQTIHQWPATLVQPVGSPLSLECTVEGTSNPNLYWYRQAAGRGLQLLFYSVGIGQISSEVPQNLSASRPQDRQFILSSKKLLLSDSGFYLCAWKVGPYEQYFGPGTRLTVT.

V is TRBV7-3 and J is TRBJ2-2; the D call may be TRBD1 or TRBD2 (5 bases each). Trimming left V 5 bases short and J 4 bases short, with 11 bases between. CDR3 length: 14 residues. Per germline, CDR1 SGHTA and CDR2 FQGTGA. This CDR3 is CASSAGAATGELFF. CDR3 nucleotide sequence: TGTGCCAGCAGCGCCGGGGCAGCCACCGGGGAGCTGTTTTTT.

This clonotype was found many times. The chain carries TRBV5-1 and TRBJ2-5; 10 nucleotides line up with TRBD1. The J segment lost 1 base and the V segment lost 3 bases, leaving 3 bases of the junction unmatched. The germline gives CDR1 SGHRS, CDR2 YFSETQ. This CDR3 region has 15 residues. CDR3 in DNA: TGCGCCAGCAGCTCGACAGGGGGCGGCCAAGAGACCCAGTACTTC. Translated: CASSSTGGGQETQYF. Filled out from reference TRBV5-1 and TRBJ2-5, the complete variable domain reads KAGVTQTPRYLIKTRGQQVTLSCSPISGHRSVSWYQQTPGQGLQFLFEYFSETQRNKGNFPGRFSGRQFSNSRSEMNVSTLELGDSALYLCASSSTGGGQETQYFGPGTRLLVL.

The chain links TRBV5-1 to TRBJ2-1, with 8 bases fitting TRBD2. The CDR3 contains 16 residues. CDR1 is SGHRS and CDR2 is YFSETQ in the germline V gene. Unmatched junction bases numbered 10, after V lost 4 bases and J lost 4 bases. The CDR3 protein is CASSVSGTALYNEQFF. The CDR3 DNA sequence: TGCGCCAGCAGCGTTAGCGGGACGGCCCTTTACAATGAGCAGTTCTTC.

As concerns this clonotype: Relative to the germline gene, one junction end is altered; a read error may explain this. This sequence joins TRBV27 and TRBJ2-1; 7 bases are shared with TRBD2. The CDR3 extends over 17 amino acids. The germline CDR1 and CDR2 sequences are MNHEY and SMNVEV (reference sequence). CDR3 amino acids: CASSLLALGSSYNEHFF. Here the CDR3 DNA reads TGTGCCAGCAGCCTACTAGCGTTAGGTTCCTCCTACAATGAGCATTTCTTC.

With regard to this clonotype: This likely traces to a read error, being one base from a far larger clone. The CDR3 is CASSTECTRSANEQFF. CDR3 coding DNA: TGTGCCAGCAGCACGGAGTGTACTCGGAGCGCCAATGAGCAGTTCTTC. The chain uses TRBV7-9 and TRBJ2-1; no clear D gene. CDR1 SEHNR and CDR2 FQNEAQ come from the germline V gene (reference sequence). The CDR3 covers 16 residues. V gave up 5 bases and J gave up 6 bases, with 20 bases separating them.

In regard to this clonotype: An end of the junction does not agree with germline; a read error may underlie this. The chain joins TRBV11-2 to TRBJ1-1, with D unclear. Looked up from germline, CDR1 is SGHAT and CDR2 is FQNNGV. The CDR3 totals 15 residues. CDR3 in amino acids: CASILVSAADTEAFF. The CDR3 nucleotides are TGTGCCAGCATCTTAGTTTCTGCAGCTGACACTGAAGCTTTCTTT.

There are many counts of this clonotype. A clone one base away is much larger, so this may be a read error. The chain joins TRBV6-1 to TRBJ2-7; D unresolved. With 2 bases removed from V and 6 bases from J, the gap between germline ends came to 14 bases. The germline CDR1 and CDR2 sequences are MNHNS and SASEGT. The CDR3 loop spans 14 amino acids. DNA of the CDR3: TGTGCCAGCAGTGAACTGGAGACCCTTGTCGAGCAGTACTTC. The encoded protein is CASSELETLVEQYF.

This clonotype has a count of ten or more. V is TRBV3-1 and J is TRBJ1-2; no definite D call. This CDR3 comprises 13 residues. V shed 0 bases and J shed 4 bases, with 6 bases lying between them. Germline CDR1 LGHDT, CDR2 YNNKEL (reference sequence). This CDR3 is CASSQDRSYGYTF. The CDR3 DNA follows: TGTGCCAGCAGCCAAGATCGGTCCTATGGCTACACCTTC.

The chain couples TRBV6-1 to TRBJ1-3, with a possible D match to TRBD1 (5 bases). CDR1 and CDR2 (germline): MNHNS, SASEGT. Trimming pared 2 bases from V and 4 bases from J, leaving 6 bases between. The CDR3 is 13 amino acids. CDR3 DNA sequence: TGTGCCAGCAGTGAACAGGGAGGAAACACCATATATTTT. It specifies CASSEQGGNTIYF.

This clonotype was counted many times. This chain connects TRBV9 to TRBJ2-2; D is ambiguous. CDR1 is SGDLS and CDR2 is YYNGEE in the germline V gene. Trimming stripped 0 bases from V and 4 bases from J, with 13 bases between. The CDR3 totals 16 residues. This CDR3 reads CASSVGLESLTGELFF. The CDR3 DNA reads TGTGCCAGCAGCGTAGGATTGGAGAGTCTCACCGGGGAGCTGTTTTTT.

Ten or more counts support this clonotype. This sequence joins TRBV12-3 or TRBV12-4 and TRBJ2-3; D gene ambiguous. Trimming took off 11 bases at V and 2 bases at J, with 17 bases between the two ends. CDR3 length: 14 amino acids. For the CDR3, the DNA is TGTGCCTGCCTTTTGATGCACAACACAGATACGCAGTATTTT. Amino acid sequence: CACLLMHNTDTQYF.

This clonotype occurred many times. The chain employs TRBV15 and TRBJ2-1; 15 nucleotides agree with TRBD2. Germline values: CDR1 LNHNV, CDR2 YYDKDF (reference sequence). CDR3 length equals 18 residues. V trimming: 5 bases; J trimming: 7 bases; junction bases outside the gene matches: 12. CDR3 DNA sequence: TGTGCCACCAGCCCAGGTCGGACTAGCGGGAGGGTGGGGAATGAGCAGTTCTTC. It encodes CATSPGRTSGRVGNEQFF.

Regarding this clonotype: With a much larger clone just one base away, this may be a read error. The chain employs TRBV7-9 and TRBJ1-4; D is undetermined. In germline, CDR1 is SEHNR, CDR2 FQNEAQ (reference sequence). CDR3 length: 15 amino acids. V shed 1 base and J shed 5 bases, with 11 bases lying between them. The CDR3 DNA reads TGTGCCAGCAGCTTAGAGGGCATCGAGAATGAAAAACTGTTTTTT. Residues: CASSLEGIENEKLFF.

The CDR3 DNA reads TGTGCCAGCAGCCCGGCTAGCGGCAACTCCTACGAGCAGTACTTC. Its translation: CASSPASGNSYEQYF. The rearrangement joins TRBV28 to TRBJ2-7, with TRBD2 matching over 7 bases. Trimming took 6 bases from V and 0 from J; bases not matched to a gene: 8. The CDR3 totals 15 residues. Per germline, CDR1 MDHEN and CDR2 SYDVKM.

In nucleotides, the CDR3 is TGTGCCAGTAGTGCTAGCGGAATGTGCAATCAGCCCCAGCATTTT. Amino acid sequence: CASSASGMCNQPQHF. The chain has TRBV19 and TRBJ1-5, with D unclear. CDR1 LNHDA and CDR2 SQIVND come from the germline V gene (reference sequence). The CDR3 is 15 residues long. The V and J ends lost 5 bases and 2 bases respectively, with 13 bases between them.

A note on this clonotype: The final CDR3 position lacks the conserved phenylalanine or tryptophan, pointing to a likely read error. The V call is TRBV28, the J call TRBJ1-2; a possible D gene is TRBD1 (5 bases). Per the germline V gene, CDR1 is MDHEN and CDR2 is SYDVKM. The CDR3 has 14 residues. CDR3 sequence reads: CASSLSPGFYCYTL. CDR3 DNA sequence: TGTGCCAGCAGTTTAAGTCCAGGGTTCTATTGCTACACCCTC.